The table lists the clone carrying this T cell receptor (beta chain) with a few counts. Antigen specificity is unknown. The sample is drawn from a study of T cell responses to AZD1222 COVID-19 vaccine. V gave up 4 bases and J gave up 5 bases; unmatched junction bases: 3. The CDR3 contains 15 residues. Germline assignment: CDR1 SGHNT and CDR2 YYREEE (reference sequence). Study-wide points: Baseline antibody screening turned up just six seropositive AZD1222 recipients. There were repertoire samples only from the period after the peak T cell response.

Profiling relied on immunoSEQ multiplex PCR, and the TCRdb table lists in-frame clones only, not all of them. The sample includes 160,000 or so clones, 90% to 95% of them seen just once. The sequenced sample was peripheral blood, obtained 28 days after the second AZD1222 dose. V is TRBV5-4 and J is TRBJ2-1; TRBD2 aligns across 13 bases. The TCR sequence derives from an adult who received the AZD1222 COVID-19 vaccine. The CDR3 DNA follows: TGTGCCAGCAGCAAACTAGCGGGAGGGGACAATGAGCAGTTCTTC. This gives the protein CASSKLAGGDNEQFF.